These 24 T cell receptor beta chains were sequenced from one sample in a study of cytomegalovirus exposure and HLA in healthy donors. Amplification used 60 Vbeta primers and 13 Jbeta primers. The table came from immunoSEQ multiplex PCR; TCRdb's copy has only in-frame clones and leaves some out. The data contain more than 80,000 clones, around 79% of them singletons. The source material was PBMCs. Source of these receptors: a woman in her 70s in good health and CMV-seropositive.

The chain couples TRBV7-6 to TRBJ2-7, with D possibly being TRBD2 (5 bases). This CDR3 contains 13 residues. The germline V and J ends were trimmed by 3 bases and 5 bases, with 11 bases remaining between them. CDR1 SGHVS and CDR2 FNYEAQ come from the germline V gene. The CDR3 loop is CASSFLPGDEQYF. CDR3 DNA: TGTGCCAGCAGCTTTTTACCCGGGGACGAGCAGTACTTC.

J is TRBJ2-7 and V is TRBV5-6, with D tentatively TRBD1 (6 bases). The CDR3 runs to 10 residues. Germline assignment: CDR1 SGHDT and CDR2 YYEEEE. Trimming took off 4 bases at V and 7 bases at J, with 6 bases between the two ends. The CDR3 nucleotides are TGTGCCAGCAGCACAGGGGAGCAGTACTTC. Translated, it gives CASSTGEQYF. The entire variable domain, with the rest obtained from reference TRBV5-6 and TRBJ2-7, is as follows: DAGVTQSPTHLIKTRGQQVTLRCSPKSGHDTVSWYQQALGQGPQFIFQYYEEEERQRGNFPDRFSGHQFPNYSSELNVNALLLGDSALYLCASSTGEQYFGPGTRLTVT.

This chain connects TRBV6-5 to TRBJ1-1; no firm D call. The CDR3 totals 12 residues. V was shortened by 5 bases and J by 4 bases, with 8 bases between the two germline ends. Germline values: CDR1 MNHEY, CDR2 SVGAGI. As DNA, the CDR3 is TGTGCCAGCAGTGAACTTGGCACTGAAGCTTTCTTT. Amino acids: CASSELGTEAFF.

The V and J genes are TRBV27 and TRBJ2-1; TRBD2 agrees at 14 bases. The CDR3 covers 20 residues. Germline trimming cut 2 bases from V and 3 bases from J; bases unmatched to any gene: 12. Per the germline V gene, CDR1 is MNHEY and CDR2 is SMNVEV (reference sequence). In DNA, the CDR3 is TGTGCCAGCAGTTTAAGGAGACTAGCGGGGGGGCGAGGTGACTACAATGAGCAGTTCTTC. This translates into CASSLRRLAGGRGDYNEQFF.

V and J are TRBV11-2 and TRBJ2-4, with 7 positions matching TRBD1. The CDR3 runs 15 residues. Germline assignment: CDR1 SGHAT and CDR2 FQNNGV. Trimming at V came to 0 bases and at J to 4 bases, leaving 3 bases not matched to a gene. CDR3 region: CASSLDPGQKNIQYF. The DNA for the CDR3 is TGTGCCAGCAGCTTAGATCCGGGACAGAAAAACATTCAGTACTTC.

The chain links TRBV5-1 to TRBJ2-5, with D possibly being TRBD2 (5 bases). The J call is uncertain, as TRBJ2-7 better fits the DNA end. The CDR3 spans 14 residues. Germline V gene data show CDR1 as SGHRS and CDR2 as YFSETQ. This chain's CDR3 is CASSLAGISYEQYF. The CDR3 DNA reads TGCGCCAGCAGCTTGGCCGGGATATCCTACGAGCAGTACTTC.

The chain carries TRBV18 and TRBJ2-7, with TRBD1 identical over 8 bases. The junction had 7 bases not matched to a gene; V was cut back by 5 bases and J by 7 bases. Germline loops: CDR1 KGHSH, CDR2 LQKENI. The CDR3 totals 13 residues. This CDR3 is CASSGQGPGEQYF. CDR3 DNA sequence: TGTGCCAGCTCAGGACAGGGCCCTGGGGAGCAGTACTTC.

The CDR3: CASSLMVAANEKLFF. DNA for the CDR3: TGTGCCAGCAGCTTGATGGTGGCGGCTAATGAAAAACTGTTTTTT. V is TRBV6-5 and J is TRBJ1-4; D is uncertain. Trimming shortened V by 6 bases and J by 3 bases, and 14 bases separated the two germline ends. This CDR3 is 15 amino acids long. Germline CDR1 and CDR2: MNHEY and SVGAGI.

This clone is a singleton in its sample. The chain employs TRBV5-1 and TRBJ2-7, with a tentative D call TRBD1 (6 bases). Germline V CDR1 and CDR2: SGHRS, YFSETQ. CDR3 length: 12 amino acids. The V gene lost 4 bases and the J gene lost 4 bases, with 9 bases spanning the gap. The CDR3 reads CASSIQGYEQYF. CDR3 nucleotide sequence: TGCGCCAGCAGCATACAGGGTTACGAGCAGTACTTC.

The gene calls are TRBV6-5 and TRBJ2-7, with D hard to call. Per the germline V gene, CDR1 is MNHEY and CDR2 is SVGAGI. The CDR3 contains 11 residues. V shed 6 bases and J shed 5 bases, with 8 bases lying between them. The CDR3 nucleotides read TGTGCCAGCAGCAACCGGGACGAGCAGTACTTC. This gives the protein CASSNRDEQYF.

The rearrangement joins TRBV5-4 to TRBJ2-7, with TRBD1 as a possible D gene (5 bases). Looked up from germline, CDR1 is SGHNT and CDR2 is YYREEE (reference sequence). Trimming took 0 bases from V and 2 from J, leaving 12 bases between them. There are 15 residues in the CDR3. This chain's CDR3 is CASSLGQFGTYEQYF. The CDR3 DNA sequence: TGTGCCAGCAGCTTGGGACAGTTTGGCACCTACGAGCAGTACTTC.

CDR3 loop: CASKTGQADTEAFF. Written as DNA, the CDR3 is TGTGCCAGCAAAACGGGACAGGCGGACACTGAAGCTTTCTTT. The rearrangement links TRBV6-1 to TRBJ1-1; 8 positions agree with TRBD1. Looked up from germline, CDR1 is MNHNS and CDR2 is SASEGT. The V gene end was trimmed by 7 bases and the J gene end by 3 bases; junction bases not matched to a gene: 7. This CDR3 spans 14 amino acids.

DNA of the CDR3: TGCGCCAGCAGCGCCCTCGAGGGCAGCTATGGCTACACCTTC. Translation: CASSALEGSYGYTF. The chain joins TRBV5-1 to TRBJ1-2; D is uncertain. Germline V gene lookup returns CDR1 SGHRS and CDR2 YFSETQ. Deletions cut 4 bases from V and 4 bases from J, with 14 bases between. The CDR3 contains 14 residues.

This sequence joins TRBV6-1 and TRBJ2-2; 12 bases are a match to TRBD2. Per the germline V gene, CDR1 is MNHNS and CDR2 is SASEGT. CDR3 length equals 15 residues. V shed 3 bases and J 6 bases; nucleotides not matched to a gene: 2. CDR3 residues: CASSELAGGAGELFF. In DNA, the CDR3 is TGTGCCAGCAGTGAGCTAGCGGGAGGGGCCGGGGAGCTGTTTTTT.

The chain couples TRBV6-5 to TRBJ1-6; D may be TRBD1 (5 bases). Germline CDR1 and CDR2: MNHEY and SVGAGI. The V gene lost 2 bases and the J gene lost 6 bases, with 14 bases spanning the gap. CDR3 length: 16 amino acids. DNA of the CDR3: TGTGCCAGCAGTTACATGCAGGGAAGGGGTAATTCACCCCTCCACTTT. This codes for CASSYMQGRGNSPLHF.

In this sample, this clone turned up a few times. The chain couples TRBV11-2 to TRBJ2-3; TRBD2 might be the D (5 bases). This CDR3 comprises 14 residues. The germline CDR1 and CDR2 sequences are SGHAT and FQNNGV. The ends were cut back, 9 bases at V and 6 bases at J, with 19 bases in the middle. CDR3 nucleotides: TGTGCCAGTTCCCGGGGATCTTTCTCCGATACGCAGTATTTT. Translation gives CASSRGSFSDTQYF. The whole variable domain, filled in from reference TRBV11-2 and TRBJ2-3, reads EAGVAQSPRYKIIEKRQSVAFWCNPISGHATLYWYQQILGQGPKLLIQFQNNGVVDDSQLPKDRFSAERLKGVDSTLKIQPAKLEDSAVYLCASSRGSFSDTQYFGPGTRLTVL.

This chain links TRBV19 with TRBJ1-5; 7 bases map to TRBD1. Germline assignment: CDR1 LNHDA and CDR2 SQIVND (reference sequence). This CDR3 has 14 residues. With 6 bases clipped from V and 5 bases from J, the junction kept 7 bases outside the gene matches. The CDR3 loop reads CASSTKQGYQPQHF. CDR3 nucleotide sequence: TGTGCCAGTAGCACCAAACAGGGGTATCAGCCCCAGCATTTT. Full variable domain (remainder filled in from reference TRBV19 and TRBJ1-5): DGGITQSPKYLFRKEGQNVTLSCEQNLNHDAMYWYRQDPGQGLRLIYYSQIVNDFQKGDIAEGYSVSREKKESFPLTVTSAQKNPTAFYLCASSTKQGYQPQHFGDGTRLSIL.

The J gene is TRBJ2-3, the V gene TRBV19; 7 nucleotides agree with TRBD2. The CDR3 extends over 15 amino acids. From germline, CDR1 is LNHDA and CDR2 SQIVND (reference sequence). After removal of 7 bases from V and 1 base from J, the junction contained 8 bases not matched to a gene. The CDR3 here is CASTTGGYGTDTQYF. The CDR3 DNA reads as TGTGCCAGTACCACGGGGGGATACGGCACAGATACGCAGTATTTT.

The chain couples TRBV18 to TRBJ2-2; TRBD1 is a possible D gene (6 bases). The CDR3 covers 14 residues. Germline CDR1 and CDR2: KGHSH and LQKENI. V lost 4 bases and J 6 bases, leaving 12 bases between the germline ends. The DNA for the CDR3 is TGTGCCAGCTCACGCCGGGACAACCCCGGGGAGCTGTTTTTT. This gives the protein CASSRRDNPGELFF. Using reference TRBV18 and TRBJ2-2 for the parts outside the CDR3, the full variable domain is NAGVMQNPRHLVRRRGQEARLRCSPMKGHSHVYWYRQLPEEGLKFMVYLQKENIIDESGMPKERFSAEFPKEGPSILRIQQVVRGDSAAYFCASSRRDNPGELFFGEGSRLTVL.

This clone was detected once. CDR3 DNA: TGCGCCAGCAGCCAACGTGTCGGGAACGAGCAGTACTTC. It yields the protein CASSQRVGNEQYF. The genes are TRBV4-1 and TRBJ2-5, with D perhaps TRBD2 (5 bases). The DNA end lines up better with TRBJ2-7; the J call may be wrong. This CDR3 has 13 amino acids. The germline V gene encodes CDR1 MGHRA and CDR2 YSYEKL.

The chain uses TRBV7-2 and TRBJ2-2; 9 positions match TRBD2. After removal of 1 base from V and 9 bases from J, the junction contained 6 bases not matched to a gene. Germline assignment: CDR1 SGHTA and CDR2 FQGNSA. The CDR3 is made up of 15 amino acids. CDR3 DNA: TGTGCCAGCAGCTTAGTCGGCGGGGGGGCCTGGGAGCTGTTTTTT. It yields the protein CASSLVGGGAWELFF.

This clone was seen a few times. The chain carries TRBV18 and TRBJ2-7; 8 bases are a match to TRBD1. The V gene's germline CDR1 is KGHSH and CDR2 LQKENI. J gave up 7 bases and V 0 bases, and 5 bases lay outside the gene matches. The CDR3 contains 14 residues. The CDR3: CASSPPSGQGEQYF. CDR3 in DNA: TGTGCCAGCTCACCACCATCCGGACAGGGTGAGCAGTACTTC. Variable domain in full (rest from reference TRBV18 and TRBJ2-7): NAGVMQNPRHLVRRRGQEARLRCSPMKGHSHVYWYRQLPEEGLKFMVYLQKENIIDESGMPKERFSAEFPKEGPSILRIQQVVRGDSAAYFCASSPPSGQGEQYFGPGTRLTVT.

This clone came up many times. V usage is TRBV11-1 and J usage is TRBJ2-1, with 9 bases identical to TRBD1. Germline V CDR1 and CDR2: SGHAT, FQDESV (reference sequence). V was clipped by 5 bases and J by 8 bases; unmatched bases: 10. The CDR3 loop spans 15 amino acids. CDR3 coding DNA: TGTGCCAGCAGCCCGAAGGGACAGGGAAGCTATGAGCAGTTCTTC. Its protein is CASSPKGQGSYEQFF.

The gene calls are TRBV9 and TRBJ1-1; D is ambiguous. This CDR3 region has 19 residues. V lost 3 bases, J lost 2 bases, and 26 bases lay in between. Germline CDR1 reads SGDLS; CDR2 reads YYNGEE. The CDR3 DNA sequence: TGTGCCAGCAGCGCGCGGGTACCTATTCGGGATGATTTTAACACTGAAGCTTTCTTT. The encoded protein is CASSARVPIRDDFNTEAFF.